This T cell receptor (beta chain) appears in the sequencing data of a study of T cells in Graves' hyperthyroidism and ophthalmopathy. RNA transcripts yielded amplified TCR beta CDR3 regions. The HTBI primer set was used in a first-round RT-PCR of the TCR CDR3. TCRdb called the multiplex PCR reads again in MiXCR, with one record for every CDR3 protein. This sample has tens of thousands of distinct CDR3 sequences; around 50% occur once, and the top ten carry 15% to 20%. With respect to this clonotype: The junction differs from germline at one of its ends, possibly a read error.

PBMCs stemmed from approximately 9.1 ml fresh peripheral blood. The source material was blood. This clonotype was obtained from a man in his forties with Graves' ophthalmopathy.

CDR3 DNA sequence: TGCAGTGCTAGAGATCCCGCTAGCGGGAGCACAGATACGCAGTACTTT. Amino acid sequence: CSARDPASGSTDTQYF. V and J are TRBV20-1 and TRBJ2-3, with TRBD2 matching 10 bases. The CDR3 sequence is 16 residues long. CDR1 is DFQATT and CDR2 is SNEGSKA in the germline V gene (reference sequence).